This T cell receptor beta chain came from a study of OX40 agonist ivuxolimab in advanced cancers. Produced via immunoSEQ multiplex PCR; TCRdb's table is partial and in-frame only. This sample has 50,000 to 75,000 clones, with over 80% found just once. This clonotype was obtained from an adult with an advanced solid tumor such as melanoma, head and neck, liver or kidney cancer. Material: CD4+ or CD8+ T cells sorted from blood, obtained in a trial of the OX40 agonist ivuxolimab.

The CDR3: CASSGTYEQYF. In DNA, the CDR3 is TGCGCCAGCAGCGGGACCTACGAGCAGTACTTC. The chain uses TRBV5-1 and TRBJ2-7; D unclear. CDR1 is SGHRS, CDR2 YFSETQ, per germline. This CDR3 is 11 amino acids long. Trimming left V 4 bases short and J 2 bases short, with 4 bases between.